This T cell receptor beta chain was documented in a study of shared clonotypes between healthy human individuals. Overall study: Aged 18 to 49, the donors were a couple of women and three men. Broader study findings: Memory subsets generally showed lower estimated richness than naive subsets. The authors expected sequencing depth to affect clonotype sharing among donors.

As concerns this clone: As yet, its antigen is unknown.

Trimming pared 6 bases from V and 7 bases from J, leaving 10 bases between. The CDR3 totals 12 residues. Germline V lookup: CDR1 KGHSH, CDR2 LQKENI. Per the study methods: From ImmunoSEQ came sequences covering only the junction and carrying no quality scores, so filtering differed. Clones were read by immunoSEQ multiplex PCR, and TCRdb kept only the in-frame ones, dropping some. Clone size and the V and J calls come from that table; the DNA yielded D and trimming. The table has approximately 500,000 clones, around 96% seen once. Specimen: naive CD4+ T cells sorted from blood. Subset indicated: CD45RA+ positively selected. The TCR originated in a woman in her 30s in good health. The V call is TRBV18, the J call TRBJ2-1; unclear D gene. CDR3 nucleotide sequence: TGTGCCAGCTCGACCTCCTTGAATGAGCAGTTCTTC. This codes for CASSTSLNEQFF.